The T cell receptor beta chain described here comes from a study of response to subunit inactivated influenza vaccine. General study findings and limits: There was a suggestion from the authors that each seasonal influenza vaccination recruits few new T cells.

For this clonotype: No antigen is known for it.

The germline CDR1 and CDR2 sequences are DFQATT and SNEGSKA (reference sequence). V was trimmed by 1 base and J by 6 bases, leaving 13 bases between them. This CDR3 comprises 14 residues. TCRdb independently ran MiXCR on the RT-PCR reads; one entry per CDR3 protein. The profile covers about 520,000 distinct CDR3 sequences, with 25% appearing a single time and less than 2.5% taken by the ten largest. The V call is TRBV20-1, the J call TRBJ1-5; D is possibly TRBD1 (6 bases). The sequencing here drew on CD4+ T cells sorted from PBMCs, taken more than 4 days after vaccination. The receptor comes from a man in his fifties who received an inactivated influenza vaccine. The CDR3 loop reads CSARVSGGRQPQHF. The DNA for the CDR3 is TGCAGTGCTAGAGTTTCCGGGGGCCGTCAGCCCCAGCATTTT.